The 20 T cell receptor beta chains below all came from one sample that was sequenced in a study of OX40 agonist ivuxolimab in advanced cancers. This table comes from immunoSEQ multiplex PCR, and its TCRdb copy is limited to in-frame clones, with some not included. The sample consists of 70,000 to 100,000 clones, around four fifths of them appearing once. Sequenced material: CD4+ or CD8+ T cells sorted from blood, taken in a trial of the OX40 agonist ivuxolimab. The origin of the receptors is an adult with an advanced solid tumor such as melanoma, head and neck, liver or kidney cancer.

The chain links TRBV28 to TRBJ1-2; TRBD1 aligns across 9 bases. CDR1 is MDHEN, CDR2 SYDVKM, per germline. Trimming took 4 bases from V and 3 from J; bases not matched to a gene: 15. This CDR3 region has 18 residues. The CDR3 sequence is CASSSRAGTGKWYYGYTF. The CDR3 bases are TGTGCCAGCAGTTCCCGCGCCGGGACAGGGAAGTGGTACTATGGCTACACCTTC.

This chain links TRBV7-9 with TRBJ2-5, with 9 bases that match TRBD1. J was trimmed by 13 bases and V by 2 bases; bases with no gene match: 11. The CDR3 consists of 14 residues. Looked up from germline, CDR1 is SEHNR and CDR2 is FQNEAQ (reference sequence). The CDR3 bases are TGTGCCAGCAGCTTAAGACAGGGGGTAGACCCTTCGTACTTC. Its translation is CASSLRQGVDPSYF. Full variable domain (missing parts from reference TRBV7-9 and TRBJ2-5): DTGVSQNPRHKITKRGQNVTFRCDPISEHNRLYWYRQTLGQGPEFLTYFQNEAQLEKSRLLSDRFSAERPKGSFSTLEIQRTEQGDSAMYLCASSLRQGVDPSYFGPGTRLLVL.

The chain has TRBV7-2 and TRBJ2-1; weak D call: TRBD1 (8 bases). V lost 2 bases to trimming and J lost 4 bases, with 21 bases between them. The CDR3 has 18 amino acids. Germline values: CDR1 SGHTA, CDR2 FQGNSA. CDR3 sequence: CASSLNMRGTGGYNEQFF. The CDR3 nucleotides are TGTGCCAGCAGCTTAAATATGCGGGGGACAGGCGGGTACAATGAGCAGTTCTTC. Using reference TRBV7-2 and TRBJ2-1 for the parts outside the CDR3, the full variable domain is GAGVSQSPSNKVTEKGKDVELRCDPISGHTALYWYRQSLGQGLEFLIYFQGNSAPDKSGLPSDRFSAERTGGSVSTLTIQRTQQEDSAVYLCASSLNMRGTGGYNEQFFGPGTRLTVL.

The J gene is TRBJ2-7, the V gene TRBV19; 8 nucleotides align to TRBD1. The length of the CDR3 is 16 residues. The germline V gene encodes CDR1 LNHDA and CDR2 SQIVND (reference sequence). After removal of 3 bases from V and 3 bases from J, the junction contained 10 bases not matched to a gene. CDR3 region: CASSIGQGAVVYEQYF. The CDR3 DNA sequence: TGTGCCAGTAGTATTGGGCAGGGGGCAGTAGTCTACGAGCAGTACTTC.

The V call is TRBV30, the J call TRBJ2-2; D perhaps matches TRBD2 (5 bases). The germline CDR1 and CDR2 sequences are GTSNPN and SVGIG (reference sequence). The CDR3 has 16 residues. Trimming left V 2 bases short and J 4 bases short, with 17 bases between. CDR3 sequence reads: CAWSNGGLISTGELFF. CDR3 nucleotide sequence: TGTGCCTGGAGTAATGGAGGATTAATAAGCACCGGGGAGCTGTTTTTT. Based on the CDR3 plus reference TRBV30 and TRBJ2-2, the full variable domain is SQTIHQWPATLVQPVGSPLSLECTVEGTSNPNLYWYRQAAGRGLQLLFYSVGIGQISSEVPQNLSASRPQDRQFILSSKKLLLSDSGFYLCAWSNGGLISTGELFFGEGSRLTVL.

The rearrangement uses TRBV5-1 and TRBJ2-3; perhaps TRBD2 as D (6 bases). Between the trimmed V and J ends, which lost 4 bases and 1 base, there was a span of 16 bases. This CDR3 is 16 amino acids long. Germline V CDR1 and CDR2: SGHRS, YFSETQ. In nucleotides, the CDR3 is TGCGCCAGCAGCCTGGCCGCGGGGCGGGGCACAGATACGCAGTATTTT. Amino acids: CASSLAAGRGTDTQYF.

This chain links TRBV4-1 with TRBJ2-2, with 7 bases aligning to TRBD1. The CDR3 has 15 amino acids. Germline CDR1 reads MGHRA; CDR2 reads YSYEKL. V lost 4 bases and J lost 6; bases outside the gene matches: 8. The CDR3 DNA sequence: TGCGCCAGCAGCCTGCGACAGGGTCTCGCCGGGGAGCTGTTTTTT. Its protein is CASSLRQGLAGELFF.

V and J are TRBV19 and TRBJ1-1; 9 bases fit TRBD1. Germline V gives CDR1 LNHDA, CDR2 SQIVND (reference sequence). The CDR3 has 15 amino acids. With 7 bases clipped from V and 1 base from J, the junction kept 7 bases outside the gene matches. This CDR3 reads CASISPGQGNTEAFF. CDR3 sequence (DNA): TGTGCCAGTATTTCTCCGGGACAGGGGAACACTGAAGCTTTCTTT.

The V gene is TRBV10-3, the J gene TRBJ1-2, with D perhaps matching TRBD1 (6 bases). Germline V gene data show CDR1 as ENHRY and CDR2 as SYGVKD. The germline V and J ends were trimmed by 11 bases and 5 bases, with 21 bases remaining between them. The CDR3 length is 14 residues. CDR3 bases: TGTGCCGCCCGCCACCAGGGGTTGGCGTATGGCTACACCTTC. Amino acid sequence: CAARHQGLAYGYTF.

J is TRBJ2-2 and V is TRBV9; D gene ambiguous. In germline, CDR1 is SGDLS, CDR2 YYNGEE. The V and J ends lost 4 bases and 6 bases respectively, with 10 bases between them. The CDR3 spans 13 residues. DNA for the CDR3: TGTGCCAGCAGCTCAAGACGGCCCGGGGAGCTGTTTTTT. Encoded protein: CASSSRRPGELFF.

The chain is built from TRBV30 and TRBJ2-1; D is uncertain. The V gene lost 4 bases and the J gene lost 7 bases, with 11 bases spanning the gap. Germline-derived CDR1 and CDR2 are GTSNPN and SVGIG (reference sequence). The CDR3 consists of 12 residues. In DNA, the CDR3 is TGTGCCTGGATGGGGTATGGGAATGAGCAGTTCTTC. Encoded protein: CAWMGYGNEQFF.

The chain employs TRBV19 and TRBJ1-5; 10 nucleotides align to TRBD1. The CDR3 consists of 13 residues. Per germline, CDR1 LNHDA and CDR2 SQIVND (reference sequence). V shed 8 bases, J shed 7 bases, and the junction held 5 bases outside the gene matches. CDR3 residues: CASAGQGIQPQHF. CDR3 DNA sequence: TGTGCCAGTGCGGGACAGGGGATCCAGCCCCAGCATTTT. Based on the CDR3 plus reference TRBV19 and TRBJ1-5, the full variable domain is DGGITQSPKYLFRKEGQNVTLSCEQNLNHDAMYWYRQDPGQGLRLIYYSQIVNDFQKGDIAEGYSVSREKKESFPLTVTSAQKNPTAFYLCASAGQGIQPQHFGDGTRLSIL.

This chain links TRBV27 with TRBJ2-2; D is unclear. V gave up 5 bases and J gave up 4 bases, with 11 bases separating them. Germline V gives CDR1 MNHEY, CDR2 SMNVEV (reference sequence). This CDR3 has 14 amino acids. The CDR3 region is CASSLHEPTGELFF. The CDR3 coding sequence is TGTGCCAGCAGTCTACACGAACCCACCGGGGAGCTGTTTTTT.

V usage is TRBV18 and J usage is TRBJ2-5; 10 bases are a match to TRBD2. This CDR3 comprises 17 residues. CDR1 is KGHSH and CDR2 is LQKENI in the germline V gene. Trimming cost V 4 bases and J 1 base; bases outside gene matches: 9. The CDR3 region has the DNA TGTGCCAGCTCACGCTATTCTAGCGGGGGAAGCCAAGAGACCCAGTACTTC. This translates into CASSRYSSGGSQETQYF.

V is TRBV5-1 and J is TRBJ2-1, with 12 bases identical to TRBD2. The J segment lost 7 bases and the V segment lost 0 bases, leaving 5 bases of the junction unmatched. This CDR3 is built from 16 residues. From germline, CDR1 is SGHRS and CDR2 YFSETQ. CDR3 protein: CASSLGASGGANEQFF. CDR3 coding DNA: TGCGCCAGCAGCTTGGGAGCTAGCGGGGGGGCTAATGAGCAGTTCTTC.

The chain carries TRBV9 and TRBJ2-5, with TRBD2 identical over 13 bases. The J segment lost 3 bases and the V segment lost 2 bases, leaving 1 base of the junction unmatched. CDR1 is SGDLS and CDR2 is YYNGEE in the germline V gene. CDR3 length: 15 amino acids. The CDR3 nucleotides read TGTGCCAGCAGCGTCGGACTAGCGGGGGAAGAGACCCAGTACTTC. Amino acid sequence: CASSVGLAGEETQYF.

V usage is TRBV6-5 and J usage is TRBJ1-2; 9 bases align to TRBD1. V was clipped by 0 bases and J by 7 bases; unmatched bases: 6. The germline gives CDR1 MNHEY, CDR2 SVGAGI. This CDR3 contains 15 residues. The CDR3 loop is CASSYSPGQGIGYTF. The CDR3 DNA reads TGTGCCAGCAGTTACTCTCCGGGACAGGGAATTGGCTACACCTTC.

The V and J genes are TRBV4-2 and TRBJ2-6; 9 nucleotides match TRBD1. Germline V gives CDR1 LGHNA, CDR2 YNFKEQ. CDR3 length: 17 amino acids. Trimming removed 4 bases from V and 12 bases from J; junction bases left unmatched: 16. The CDR3 region is CASSPVDRGQLGAVLTF. The CDR3 DNA sequence: TGTGCCAGCAGCCCCGTGGACAGGGGTCAATTAGGTGCCGTCCTGACTTTC.

This sequence joins TRBV7-9 and TRBJ2-1; a weak D match, TRBD1 (5 bases). V was shortened by 5 bases and J by 2 bases, with 16 bases between the two germline ends. There are 16 residues in the CDR3. CDR1 and CDR2 from the germline V gene are SEHNR and FQNEAQ (reference sequence). The CDR3 region is CASSPKVAGTYNEQFF. In DNA form, the CDR3 reads TGTGCCAGCAGCCCAAAAGTGGCAGGGACCTACAATGAGCAGTTCTTC.

The V gene is TRBV19, the J gene TRBJ1-4; tentative D call: TRBD1 (6 bases). V was pared by 4 bases and J by 6 bases, with 15 bases between. Germline lookup yields CDR1 LNHDA and CDR2 SQIVND (reference sequence). This CDR3 has 15 residues. CDR3 bases: TGTGCCAGTAGTAAGGGGGGGGACACTGATGAAAAACTGTTTTTT. Its protein is CASSKGGDTDEKLFF.